This T cell receptor (beta chain) was identified in a study of blood T cells in healthy people across ages. Combining a sample-barcoded 5' primer with a J-beta primer mix, a second PCR ran for roughly 6 to 12 cycles. TCRdb ran MiXCR on the 5' RACE reads and lists one entry per CDR3 protein. The table records over a million distinct CDR3 sequences, around 42% of them present only once. Regarding the study as a whole: Older age went with lower TCR beta diversity per million T cells, in a roughly linear way. Percentage of naive T cells showed a strong correlation with TCR beta diversity.

This clonotype was observed a handful of times. No antigen is known for it. Germline CDR1 reads MNHEY; CDR2 reads SVGAGI. V gave up 0 bases and J gave up 2 bases, with 11 bases separating them. CDR3 length: 16 residues. V gene TRBV6-5 combines with J gene TRBJ2-1, with D uncertain. This receptor was identified in a woman younger than 35 in good health. Sequenced sample: blood. CDR3 residues: CASSYSGLFTYNEQFF. The CDR3 DNA is TGTGCCAGCAGTTACTCAGGGCTTTTTACCTACAATGAGCAGTTCTTC.